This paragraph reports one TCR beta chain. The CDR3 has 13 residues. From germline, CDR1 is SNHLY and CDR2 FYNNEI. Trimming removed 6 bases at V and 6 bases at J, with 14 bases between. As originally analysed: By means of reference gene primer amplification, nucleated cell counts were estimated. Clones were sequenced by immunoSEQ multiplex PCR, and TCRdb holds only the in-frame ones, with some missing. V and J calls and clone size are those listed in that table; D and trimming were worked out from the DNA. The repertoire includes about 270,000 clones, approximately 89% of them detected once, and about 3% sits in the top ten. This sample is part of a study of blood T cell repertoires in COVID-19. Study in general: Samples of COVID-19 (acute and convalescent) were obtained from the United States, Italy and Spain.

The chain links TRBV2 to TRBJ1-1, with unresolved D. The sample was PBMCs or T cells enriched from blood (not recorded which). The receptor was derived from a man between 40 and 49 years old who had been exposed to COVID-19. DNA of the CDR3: TGTGCCAGCAGGCCCCCGGGTAGGCCTGAAGCTTTCTTT. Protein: CASRPPGRPEAFF.